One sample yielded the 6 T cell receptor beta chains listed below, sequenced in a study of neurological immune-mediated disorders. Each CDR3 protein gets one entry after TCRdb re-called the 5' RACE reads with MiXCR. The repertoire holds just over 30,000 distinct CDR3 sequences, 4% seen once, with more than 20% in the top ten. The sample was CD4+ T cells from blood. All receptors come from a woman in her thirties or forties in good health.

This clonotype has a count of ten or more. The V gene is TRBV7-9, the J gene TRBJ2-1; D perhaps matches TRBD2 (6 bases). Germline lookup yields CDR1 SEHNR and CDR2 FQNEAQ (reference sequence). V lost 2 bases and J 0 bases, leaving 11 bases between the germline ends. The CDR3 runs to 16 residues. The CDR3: CASSLRGTDSYNEQFF. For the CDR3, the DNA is TGTGCCAGCAGCTTACGCGGGACCGACTCCTACAATGAGCAGTTCTTC.

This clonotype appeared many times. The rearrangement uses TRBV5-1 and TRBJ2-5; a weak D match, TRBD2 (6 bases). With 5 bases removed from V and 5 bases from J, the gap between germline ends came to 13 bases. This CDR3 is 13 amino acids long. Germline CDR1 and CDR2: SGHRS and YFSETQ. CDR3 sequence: CASSFAGQETQYF. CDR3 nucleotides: TGCGCCAGCAGTTTTGCGGGGCAGGAGACCCAGTACTTC.

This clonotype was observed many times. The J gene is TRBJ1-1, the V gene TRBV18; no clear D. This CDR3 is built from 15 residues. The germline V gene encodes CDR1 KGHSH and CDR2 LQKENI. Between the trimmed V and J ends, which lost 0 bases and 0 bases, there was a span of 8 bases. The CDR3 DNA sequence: TGTGCCAGCTCACCACCGATGACTATGAACACTGAAGCTTTCTTT. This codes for CASSPPMTMNTEAFF.

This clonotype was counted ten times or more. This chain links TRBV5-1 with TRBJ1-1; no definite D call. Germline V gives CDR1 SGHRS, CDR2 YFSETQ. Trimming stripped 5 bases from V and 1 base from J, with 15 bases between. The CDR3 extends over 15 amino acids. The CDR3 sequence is CASSPPGSRNTEAFF. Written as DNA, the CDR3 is TGCGCCAGCAGTCCCCCAGGAAGCAGGAACACTGAAGCTTTCTTT. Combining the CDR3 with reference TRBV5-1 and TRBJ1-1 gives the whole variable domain KAGVTQTPRYLIKTRGQQVTLSCSPISGHRSVSWYQQTPGQGLQFLFEYFSETQRNKGNFPGRFSGRQFSNSRSEMNVSTLELGDSALYLCASSPPGSRNTEAFFGQGTRLTVV.

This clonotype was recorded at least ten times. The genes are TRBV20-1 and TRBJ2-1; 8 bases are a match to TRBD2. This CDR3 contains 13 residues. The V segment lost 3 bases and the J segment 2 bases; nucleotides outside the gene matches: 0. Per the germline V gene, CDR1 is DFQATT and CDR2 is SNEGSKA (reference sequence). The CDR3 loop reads CSASGGAYNEQFF. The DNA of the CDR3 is TGCAGTGCTAGCGGGGGGGCCTACAATGAGCAGTTCTTC.

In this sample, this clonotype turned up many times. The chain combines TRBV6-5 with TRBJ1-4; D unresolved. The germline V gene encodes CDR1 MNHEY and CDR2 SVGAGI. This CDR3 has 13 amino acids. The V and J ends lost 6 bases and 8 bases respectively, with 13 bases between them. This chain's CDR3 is CASRRDLKEKLFF. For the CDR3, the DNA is TGTGCCAGCAGACGAGACTTAAAGGAAAAACTGTTTTTT.